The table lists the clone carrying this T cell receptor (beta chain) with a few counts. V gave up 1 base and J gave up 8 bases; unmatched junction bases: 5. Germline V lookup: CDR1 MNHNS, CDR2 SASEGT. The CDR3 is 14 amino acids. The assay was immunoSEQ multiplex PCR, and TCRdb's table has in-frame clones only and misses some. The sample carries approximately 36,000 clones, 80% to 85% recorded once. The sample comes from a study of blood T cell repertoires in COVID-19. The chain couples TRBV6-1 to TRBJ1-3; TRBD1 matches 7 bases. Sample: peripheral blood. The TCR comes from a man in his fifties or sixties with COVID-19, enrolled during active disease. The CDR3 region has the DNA TGTGCCAGCAGTGAAGTCAACAGGGGAGACACCATATATTTT. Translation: CASSEVNRGDTIYF.